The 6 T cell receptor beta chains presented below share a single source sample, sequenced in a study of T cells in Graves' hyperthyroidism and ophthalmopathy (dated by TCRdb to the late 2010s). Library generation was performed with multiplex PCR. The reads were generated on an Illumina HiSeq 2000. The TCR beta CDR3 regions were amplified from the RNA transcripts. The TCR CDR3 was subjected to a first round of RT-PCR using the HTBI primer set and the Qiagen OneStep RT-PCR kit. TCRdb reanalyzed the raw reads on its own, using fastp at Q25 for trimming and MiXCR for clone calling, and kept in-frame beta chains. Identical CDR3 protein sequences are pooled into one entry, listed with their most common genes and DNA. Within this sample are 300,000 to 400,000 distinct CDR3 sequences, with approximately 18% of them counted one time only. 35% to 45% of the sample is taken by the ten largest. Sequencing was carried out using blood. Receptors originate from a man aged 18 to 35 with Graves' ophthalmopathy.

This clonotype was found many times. CDR3 loop: CASSIRPGGEAFF. As DNA, the CDR3 is TGTGCCAGCAGCATTCGGCCCGGGGGTGAAGCTTTCTTT. The chain uses TRBV11-2 and TRBJ1-1; D perhaps matches TRBD1 (5 bases). This CDR3 spans 13 amino acids. The V end was cut by 5 bases, the J end by 7 bases, with 14 bases between. Per the germline V gene, CDR1 is SGHAT and CDR2 is FQNNGV.

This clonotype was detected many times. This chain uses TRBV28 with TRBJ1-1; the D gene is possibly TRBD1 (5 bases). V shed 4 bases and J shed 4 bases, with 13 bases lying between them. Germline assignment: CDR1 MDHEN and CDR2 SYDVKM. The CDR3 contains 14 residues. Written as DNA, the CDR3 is TGTGCCAGCAGTTGGCGGGGGGAAGGCACTGAAGCTTTCTTT. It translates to CASSWRGEGTEAFF.

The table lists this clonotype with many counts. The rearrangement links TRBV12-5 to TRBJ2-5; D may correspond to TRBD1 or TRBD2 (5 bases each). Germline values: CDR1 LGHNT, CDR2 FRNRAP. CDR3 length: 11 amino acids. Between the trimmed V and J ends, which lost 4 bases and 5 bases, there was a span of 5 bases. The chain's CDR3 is CASGWGETQYF. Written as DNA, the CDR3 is TGTGCTAGTGGTTGGGGGGAGACCCAGTACTTC.

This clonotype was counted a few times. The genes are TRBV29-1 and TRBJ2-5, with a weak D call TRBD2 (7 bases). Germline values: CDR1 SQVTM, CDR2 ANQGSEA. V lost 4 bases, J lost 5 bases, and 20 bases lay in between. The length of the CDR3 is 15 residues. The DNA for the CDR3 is TGCAGCGTTGTAGGAGGGGGGGAATTTGGGGAGACCCAGTACTTC. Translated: CSVVGGGEFGETQYF. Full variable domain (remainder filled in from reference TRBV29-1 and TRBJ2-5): SAVISQKPSRDICQRGTSLTIQCQVDSQVTMMFWYRQQPGQSLTLIATANQGSEATYESGFVIDKFPISRPNLTFSTLTVSNMSPEDSSIYLCSVVGGGEFGETQYFGPGTRLLVL.

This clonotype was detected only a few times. The CDR3 loop reads CASSLLGQGAGELFF. In DNA, the CDR3 is TGTGCCAGCAGCTTACTGGGACAGGGCGCCGGGGAGCTGTTTTTT. The V gene is TRBV7-9, the J gene TRBJ2-2; 9 bases fit TRBD1. This CDR3 region has 15 residues. The germline CDR1 and CDR2 sequences are SEHNR and FQNEAQ (reference sequence). V shed 2 bases, J shed 6 bases, and the junction held 4 bases outside the gene matches.

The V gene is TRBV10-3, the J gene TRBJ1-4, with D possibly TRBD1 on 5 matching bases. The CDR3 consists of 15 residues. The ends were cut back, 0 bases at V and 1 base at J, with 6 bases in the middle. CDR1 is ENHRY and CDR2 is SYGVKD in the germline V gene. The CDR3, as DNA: TGTGCCATCAGTGAGTCGGGGGTAACTAATGAAAAACTGTTTTTT. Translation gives CAISESGVTNEKLFF.